Here is one TCR beta chain with its context. Its antigen remains unidentified. Assay: immunoSEQ multiplex PCR; the TCRdb copy retains only in-frame clones and omits some. In the table there are 55,000 to 70,000 clones, 88% of which are singletons. The data derive from a study of T cell responses to AZD1222 COVID-19 vaccine. Study-wide results and limits: Clonal diversity may have been underestimated in mostly white British donors.

Trimming took 4 bases from V and 7 from J; bases not matched to a gene: 13. Germline CDR1 reads SGHRS; CDR2 reads YFSETQ. The CDR3 runs to 16 residues. The sequences come from peripheral blood, collected on day 0 of AZD1222 vaccination. This chain connects TRBV5-1 to TRBJ1-4; 7 nucleotides match TRBD1. This clonotype was obtained from an adult in good health. CDR3 DNA sequence: TGCGCCAGCAGCCTCAACACCGGGACAGACGCTGAAAAACTGTTTTTT. Translation gives CASSLNTGTDAEKLFF.